A selection of T cell receptor beta chains follows, all from one sample in a study of CDR3 diversity in severe acne. TCRdb redid the calling of the PCR reads with MiXCR, one entry per CDR3 protein. Here the sample spans 90,000 or so distinct CDR3 sequences, around half being singletons. The specimen was blood. These receptors were obtained from a male donor in good health, serving as a control. The CDR3 runs from the conserved cysteine through the conserved F or W. Fields, in order: V gene, J gene, CDR3 length, D gene, clone size, CDR3 DNA, CDR3 protein. A D gene is named only where the DNA matches it firmly. For some rows the clone size is stated as once, few or many, or as a class when expanded; others skip it.

v_call: TRBV5-6; j_call: TRBJ1-2; cdr3_length: 15; d_call: -; clone_size: few; cdr3_nt: TGTGCCAGCAGCTTGTTGTCTCGTTTGGGGGCCGGCTACACCTTC; cdr3_aa: CASSLLSRLGAGYTF
v_call: TRBV7-2; j_call: TRBJ2-1; cdr3_length: 15; d_call: -; clone_size: -; cdr3_nt: TGTGCCAGCAGCCTTCTGCGGGGATTGCGGAATGAGCAGTTCTTC; cdr3_aa: CASSLLRGLRNEQFF
v_call: TRBV24-1; j_call: TRBJ2-7; cdr3_length: 16; d_call: -; clone_size: -; cdr3_nt: TGTGCCAGCAGTGATCGGGAGCAACCCGCTCCCCACGAGCAGTACTTC; cdr3_aa: CASSDREQPAPHEQYF
v_call: TRBV19; j_call: TRBJ2-2; cdr3_length: 16; d_call: TRBD2; clone_size: -; cdr3_nt: TGTGCCAGTAGTATAGGGGCTAGCGGGAGCGCCAGGGAGCTGTTTTTT; cdr3_aa: CASSIGASGSARELFF
v_call: TRBV2; j_call: TRBJ1-1; cdr3_length: 15; d_call: TRBD1; clone_size: -; cdr3_nt: TGTGCCAGCAGTTTAGAGGGACAGGGAGGCACTGAAGCTTTCTTT; cdr3_aa: CASSLEGQGGTEAFF
v_call: TRBV4-1; j_call: TRBJ2-5; cdr3_length: 12; d_call: -; clone_size: many; cdr3_nt: TGCGCCAGCAGCCAAGTGCTAGAGACCCAGTACTTC; cdr3_aa: CASSQVLETQYF
v_call: TRBV2; j_call: TRBJ1-5; cdr3_length: 13; d_call: -; clone_size: few; cdr3_nt: TGTGCCAGCAGTGACCAGGGTGGCCAGCCCCAGCATTTT; cdr3_aa: CASSDQGGQPQHF
v_call: TRBV9; j_call: TRBJ2-7; cdr3_length: 16; d_call: -; clone_size: few; cdr3_nt: TGTGCCAGCAGCGAAGGAGGGGGGGGGCAGACCTACGAGCAGTACTTC; cdr3_aa: CASSEGGGGQTYEQYF
v_call: TRBV20-1; j_call: TRBJ2-7; cdr3_length: 14; d_call: TRBD2; clone_size: -; cdr3_nt: TGCAGTGCTGCGCTGGCTAGCGGAACCTACGAGCAGTACTTC; cdr3_aa: CSAALASGTYEQYF
v_call: TRBV10-3; j_call: TRBJ2-7; cdr3_length: 15; d_call: TRBD2; clone_size: -; cdr3_nt: TGTGCCATCAGTCCAGGGACTAGCGGGAGGTTCGAGCAGTACTTC; cdr3_aa: CAISPGTSGRFEQYF
v_call: TRBV12-3/TRBV12-4; j_call: TRBJ2-7; cdr3_length: 13; d_call: -; clone_size: medium-sized; cdr3_nt: TGTGCCAGTCAAGCTCCAGGGGGGCCCGAGCAGTACTTC; cdr3_aa: CASQAPGGPEQYF
v_call: TRBV15; j_call: TRBJ1-1; cdr3_length: 13; d_call: -; clone_size: -; cdr3_nt: TGTGCCACCAGCAGCGGACAGAACACTGAAGCTTTCTTT; cdr3_aa: CATSSGQNTEAFF
v_call: TRBV6-1; j_call: TRBJ2-7; cdr3_length: 13; d_call: -; clone_size: -; cdr3_nt: TGTGCCTCCAGCGTCGGCAGGGTCTACGAGCAGTACTTC; cdr3_aa: CASSVGRVYEQYF
v_call: TRBV15; j_call: TRBJ2-3; cdr3_length: 15; d_call: TRBD2; clone_size: many; cdr3_nt: TGTGCCACCAGCAGAGGACTAGCTAGCACAGATACGCAGTATTTT; cdr3_aa: CATSRGLASTDTQYF
v_call: TRBV6-1; j_call: TRBJ2-1; cdr3_length: 19; d_call: TRBD1; clone_size: -; cdr3_nt: TGTGCCAGCAGTGAAGCAACAGGGGGCGCGACGGGGAAGAACAATGAGCAGTTCTTC; cdr3_aa: CASSEATGGATGKNNEQFF
v_call: TRBV7-9; j_call: TRBJ2-2; cdr3_length: 16; d_call: TRBD2; clone_size: many; cdr3_nt: TGTGCCAGCAGCCCCGTCGCGGGGGTAAACACCGGGGAGCTGTTTTTT; cdr3_aa: CASSPVAGVNTGELFF
v_call: TRBV7-9; j_call: TRBJ1-5; cdr3_length: 14; d_call: TRBD1; clone_size: -; cdr3_nt: TGTGCCAGCAGACCGGGACAGGAGAAACAGCCCCAGCATTTT; cdr3_aa: CASRPGQEKQPQHF
v_call: TRBV20-1; j_call: TRBJ1-5; cdr3_length: 14; d_call: TRBD1; clone_size: -; cdr3_nt: TGCAGTGCTGGACAGGGGACAGTTTATCAGCCCCAGCATTTT; cdr3_aa: CSAGQGTVYQPQHF
v_call: TRBV5-1; j_call: TRBJ2-2; cdr3_length: 15; d_call: -; clone_size: -; cdr3_nt: TGCGCCAGCAGTTACGGACCACTTAACACCGGGGAGCTGTTTTTT; cdr3_aa: CASSYGPLNTGELFF
v_call: TRBV24-1; j_call: TRBJ1-5; cdr3_length: 16; d_call: -; clone_size: -; cdr3_nt: TGTGCCACCAGTGAGGCCGGGATTGGTAGCAATCAGCCCCAGCATTTT; cdr3_aa: CATSEAGIGSNQPQHF